Sequencing of this TCR beta chain was carried out in a study of T cell responses to AZD1222 COVID-19 vaccine. General study results and limits: Clonal diversity may have been underestimated, and the donors were mostly white British, with more females than males.

The data were produced by immunoSEQ multiplex PCR, yet TCRdb's version contains in-frame clones alone and is incomplete. The profile shows more than 150,000 clones, 85% to 95% of them singletons. Remarks on this clone: Its antigen is still unknown.

The V segment lost 5 bases and the J segment 2 bases; nucleotides outside the gene matches: 2. Germline V gene lookup returns CDR1 SGHVS and CDR2 FNYEAQ. This CDR3 region has 14 residues. The sequences come from peripheral blood, collected 28 days after the second AZD1222 dose. The rearrangement joins TRBV7-6 to TRBJ2-7; 11 bases match TRBD2. This sequence originates from an adult who received the AZD1222 COVID-19 vaccine. The CDR3, as DNA: TGTGCCAGCAGCGCACTAGCGGGGGCCTACGAGCAGTACTTC. This sequence encodes CASSALAGAYEQYF.